The source of this TCR beta chain is a study of cytomegalovirus exposure and HLA in healthy donors. V dropped 4 bases and J dropped 8; count of bases not matched to a gene: 10. Germline V gene sequence: CDR1 GTSNPN, CDR2 SVGIG (reference sequence). The CDR3 totals 13 residues. Amplification used 60 Vbeta primers and 13 Jbeta primers. TCRdb keeps only in-frame clones here, not all; method: immunoSEQ multiplex PCR. The table has 150,000 to 200,000 clones, over 70% seen once; the top ten hold about 2.7%. The sequence was collected from a male donor in good health and CMV-seronegative. The sequenced sample consisted of PBMCs. V usage is TRBV30 and J usage is TRBJ1-2; 7 bases match TRBD1. CDR3 protein: CAWTLTGWLGYTF. CDR3 nucleotide sequence: TGTGCCTGGACCCTGACAGGGTGGCTGGGCTACACCTTC.